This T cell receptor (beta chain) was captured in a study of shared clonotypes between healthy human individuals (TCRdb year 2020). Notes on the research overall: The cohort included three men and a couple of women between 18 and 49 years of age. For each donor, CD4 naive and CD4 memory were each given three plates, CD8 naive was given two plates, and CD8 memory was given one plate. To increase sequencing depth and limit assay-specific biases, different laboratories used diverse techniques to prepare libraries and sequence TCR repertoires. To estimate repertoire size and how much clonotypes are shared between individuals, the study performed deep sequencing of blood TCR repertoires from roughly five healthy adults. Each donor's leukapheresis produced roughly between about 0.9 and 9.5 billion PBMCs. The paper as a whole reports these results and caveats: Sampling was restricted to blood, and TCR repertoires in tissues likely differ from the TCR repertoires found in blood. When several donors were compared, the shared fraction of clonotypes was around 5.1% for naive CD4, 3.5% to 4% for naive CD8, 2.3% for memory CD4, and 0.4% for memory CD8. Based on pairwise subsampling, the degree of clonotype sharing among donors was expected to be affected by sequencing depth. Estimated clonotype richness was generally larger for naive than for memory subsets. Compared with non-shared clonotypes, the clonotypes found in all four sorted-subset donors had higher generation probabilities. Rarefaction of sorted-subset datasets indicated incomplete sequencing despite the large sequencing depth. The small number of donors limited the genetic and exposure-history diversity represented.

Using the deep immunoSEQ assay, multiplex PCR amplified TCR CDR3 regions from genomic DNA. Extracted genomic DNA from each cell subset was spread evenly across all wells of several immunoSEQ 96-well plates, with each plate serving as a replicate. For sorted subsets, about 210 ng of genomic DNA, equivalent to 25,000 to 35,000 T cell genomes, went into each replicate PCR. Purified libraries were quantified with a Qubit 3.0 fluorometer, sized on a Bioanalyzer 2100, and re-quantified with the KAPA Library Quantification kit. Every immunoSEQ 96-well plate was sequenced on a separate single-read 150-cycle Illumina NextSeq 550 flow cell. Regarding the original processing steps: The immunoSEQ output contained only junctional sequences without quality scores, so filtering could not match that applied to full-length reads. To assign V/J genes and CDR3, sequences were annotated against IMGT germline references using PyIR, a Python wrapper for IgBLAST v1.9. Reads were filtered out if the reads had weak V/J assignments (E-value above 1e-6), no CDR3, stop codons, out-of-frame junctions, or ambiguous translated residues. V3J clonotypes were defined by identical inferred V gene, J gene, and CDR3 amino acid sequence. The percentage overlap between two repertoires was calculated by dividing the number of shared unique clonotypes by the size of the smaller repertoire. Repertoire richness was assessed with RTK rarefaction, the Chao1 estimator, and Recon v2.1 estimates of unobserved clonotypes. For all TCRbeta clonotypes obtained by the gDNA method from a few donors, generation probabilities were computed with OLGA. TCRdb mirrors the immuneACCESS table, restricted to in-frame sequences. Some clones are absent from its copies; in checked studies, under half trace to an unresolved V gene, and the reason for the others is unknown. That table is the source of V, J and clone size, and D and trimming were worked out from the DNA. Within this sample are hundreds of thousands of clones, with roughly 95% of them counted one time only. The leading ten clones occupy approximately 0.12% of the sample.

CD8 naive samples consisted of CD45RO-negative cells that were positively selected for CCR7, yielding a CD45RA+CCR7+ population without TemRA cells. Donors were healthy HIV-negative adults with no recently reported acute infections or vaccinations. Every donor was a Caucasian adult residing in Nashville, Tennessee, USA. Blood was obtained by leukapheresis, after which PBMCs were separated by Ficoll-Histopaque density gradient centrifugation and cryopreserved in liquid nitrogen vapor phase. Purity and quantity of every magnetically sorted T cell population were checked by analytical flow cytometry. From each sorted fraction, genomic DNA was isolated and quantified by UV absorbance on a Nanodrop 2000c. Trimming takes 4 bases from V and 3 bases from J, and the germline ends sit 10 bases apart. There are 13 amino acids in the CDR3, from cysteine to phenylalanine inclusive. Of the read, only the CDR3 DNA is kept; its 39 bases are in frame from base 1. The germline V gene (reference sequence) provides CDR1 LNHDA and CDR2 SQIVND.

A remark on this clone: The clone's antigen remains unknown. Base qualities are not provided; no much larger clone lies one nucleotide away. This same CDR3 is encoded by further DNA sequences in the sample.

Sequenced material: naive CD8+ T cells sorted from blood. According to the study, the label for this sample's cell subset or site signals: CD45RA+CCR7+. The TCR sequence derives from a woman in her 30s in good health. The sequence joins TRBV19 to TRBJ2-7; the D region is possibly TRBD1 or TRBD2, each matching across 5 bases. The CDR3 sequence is CASSTGGGYEQYF. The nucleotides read TGTGCCAGTAGTACTGGGGGTGGCTACGAGCAGTACTTC.